This paragraph covers one T cell receptor beta chain sequence. Its antigen is not known. These data come from a study of graft-versus-host responses after intestinal transplantation. At the level of the study: In this cohort, recipients had multivisceral, liver-intestinal, or isolated intestinal transplants. The study, taken as a whole, reports: Patients with graft-donor T cell macrochimerism had high graft-versus-host to host-versus-graft clonal ratios in allografts. The study associated peak circulating GvH clone levels with early post-transplant HvG declines. Analysis identified GvH clones in recipient marrow, with some appearing first in ileum or blood.

Tissue from the graft was processed to free its intraepithelial and lamina propria lymphocytes. Data came from immunoSEQ multiplex PCR; TCRdb stores just in-frame clones and leaves some out. The data show around 17,000 clones, with 75% to 85% seen just once and around a sixth held by the top ten. This CDR3 is 15 amino acids long. Germline V gene sequence: CDR1 MNHEY, CDR2 SMNVEV (reference sequence). J gave up 7 bases and V 1 base, and 10 bases lay outside the gene matches. Sequenced material: ileum tissue, taken roughly 110 days after intestinal transplant. The receptor was derived from a human patient who received an intestinal transplant, so some T cells may come from the graft donor. The chain recombines TRBV27 with TRBJ2-7; 7 bases line up with TRBD1. CDR3 DNA: TGTGCCAGCAGTTTATACGGGTATACAGGGGTTGAGCAGTACTTC. Its protein is CASSLYGYTGVEQYF.